This T cell receptor (beta chain) was sequenced for a study of beta chain features in type 1 diabetes. Sequencing targeted expressed TCRB transcripts, as all isolated RNA had been reverse transcribed. Assay: immunoSEQ multiplex PCR; the TCRdb copy retains only in-frame clones and omits some. This table has 400,000 to 550,000 clones, approximately 10% appearing once. Trimming shortened V by 0 bases and J by 5 bases, and 23 bases separated the two germline ends. The germline CDR1 and CDR2 sequences are ENHRY and SYGVKD. The CDR3 covers 18 residues. This clone was recorded a few times. This clonotype was obtained from a woman younger than 35 in good health. The sequencing sample was made of naive CD4+ T cells from blood. The chain joins TRBV10-3 to TRBJ2-7; maybe TRBD2 (6 bases). The CDR3 DNA sequence: TGTGCCATCAGTGAGTCGAATCCGGTACTAGCCCGGGGCGACGAGCAGTACTTC. Translating it yields CAISESNPVLARGDEQYF.